Listed below are T cell receptor beta chains from one sample, sequenced in a study of blood T cells in healthy people across ages. TCRdb recomputed calls from the 5' RACE reads with MiXCR, one row per CDR3 protein. The data show around 800,000 distinct CDR3 sequences, about 48% seen once. What was sequenced was blood. The receptors shown here come from a man older than 75 in good health. Each CDR3 is given without its conserved first and last residue.

v_call	j_call	cdr3_aa
TRBV2	TRBJ2-7	ASSFGPTKKTYEQY
TRBV20-1	TRBJ1-3	SARKQGAGNTIY
TRBV28	TRBJ2-1	ASSILEGGYNEQF
TRBV4-2	TRBJ2-5	ASSQGGGDPTQY
TRBV3-1	TRBJ1-4	ASSQERGQGQTEKLF
TRBV29-1	TRBJ2-1	SVDRRAGGPYNEQF
TRBV12-3/TRBV12-4	TRBJ2-3	ASSFGGLNSYTDTQY
TRBV27	TRBJ2-7	ASSPWTSGRSHEQY
TRBV6-2/TRBV6-3	TRBJ1-1	ASRDREAF
TRBV7-3	TRBJ2-5	ASSPRQALGETQY
TRBV10-3	TRBJ1-4	AISESKPGGNEKLF
TRBV3-1	TRBJ2-1	ASSPLGRQQF
TRBV7-2	TRBJ2-5	VSSVRGRETQY
TRBV24-1	TRBJ2-7	ATSDSGPKDYNEQY
TRBV28	-	ASTPDGGTQY
TRBV6-5	TRBJ2-3	ASSPHGTNRYAY
TRBV3-1	TRBJ1-5	ASSQELGGAPGVQPQH
TRBV29-1	TRBJ2-7	SVERGQGNEQY
TRBV7-6	TRBJ2-2	ASSSAYRNTGELF
TRBV4-1	TRBJ2-7	ASSQPGPSYEQY
TRBV5-1	TRBJ1-1	ASSFPSDGGRTF
TRBV27	-	ASRHSEGAEQY
TRBV11-2	TRBJ1-2	ASSARMGDYGYT
TRBV4-1	TRBJ2-7	ASSQTGTSSYEQY
TRBV9	TRBJ2-5	ASSIRESRETQY
TRBV19	TRBJ2-2	ASTPIGSGLAGSNTGELF
TRBV29-1	TRBJ2-7	SVGQTSEY
TRBV18	TRBJ2-1	ASSPRAGGRNEQF
TRBV2	TRBJ2-5	ASSEPFGAQGETQY
TRBV3-1	TRBJ2-7	ASSPRGQGPYEQY
TRBV21-1	TRBJ2-1	ASTGTRDSYNEQF